A single TCR beta chain is shown here with its context. The antigen is unknown. This sample stems from a study of CD8 T cells in Susac syndrome. CDR1 LGHDT and CDR2 YNNKEL come from the germline V gene (reference sequence). Trimming took 3 bases from V and 1 from J, leaving 10 bases between them. This CDR3 is built from 15 residues. RNA was extracted with the RNeasy kit, and a quantity of roughly 0.45 to 1 ug was reverse transcribed using random hexamers. TCRdb re-called the immunoSEQ multiplex PCR reads through MiXCR, storing one row per CDR3 protein. The table has under 300,000 distinct CDR3 sequences, around 96% seen once; the top ten hold approximately 0.094%. Study results and limitations: The study conceded that its TCR sequencing and HLA analysis involved relatively few individuals.

The patients with Susac syndrome were individuals who fulfilled the recently defined diagnostic criteria for disease that was either definite or probable. V gene TRBV3-1 combines with J gene TRBJ1-5, with D perhaps TRBD1 (6 bases). This clonotype was sampled from a human donor with Susac syndrome. Source material: CD4+ T cells from PBMCs. CDR3 loop: CASSQTGASNQPQHF. CDR3 nucleotides: TGTGCCAGCAGCCAGACAGGCGCAAGCAATCAGCCCCAGCATTTT.